This T cell receptor (beta chain) was profiled in a study of Ad26.COV2.S vaccination and SARS-CoV-2 variants. Study context: COV1001, an Ad26.COV2.S trial, supplied this vaccine-arm donor. Into the muscle, Ad26.COV2.S was dosed once or twice, 56 days apart.

General observations from the study: Post-vaccination spike-specific CD8+ and CD4+ T cell responses reportedly had substantial breadth.

The table came from immunoSEQ multiplex PCR; TCRdb's copy has only in-frame clones and leaves some out. The sample has roughly 510,000 clones, roughly 87% seen once. V shed 3 bases, J shed 11 bases, and the junction held 13 bases outside the gene matches. Germline CDR1 is MNHEY and CDR2 is SMNVEV (reference sequence). The CDR3 has 15 residues. Concerning this clone: As yet, its antigen is unknown.

Indicated treatment: roughly 19 received Ad26.COV2.S at low or high dose, single or two shots; several received placebo; per-sample allocation not given. It was on day 63 after the first vaccine or placebo injection that samples were taken. The vaccine delivered Wuhan-strain SARS-CoV-2 spike through an Ad26 vector. The V and J genes are TRBV27 and TRBJ2-3, with TRBD2 matching over 8 bases. The material was peripheral blood, obtained in a trial of Ad26.COV2.S vaccine versus placebo. The origin of this receptor is a person aged 18-65 years who received the Ad26.COV2.S COVID-19 vaccine or a placebo. CDR3 nucleotide sequence: TGTGCCAGCAGTTTGGGGTTGCTAGCGGGTACAAGGCAGTATTTT. This gives the protein CASSLGLLAGTRQYF.